One sample yielded the 23 T cell receptor beta chains listed below, sequenced in a study of blood T cell repertoires in COVID-19. Measured with immunoSEQ multiplex PCR; TCRdb has only the in-frame clones, and not every one. The sample has 300,000 to 400,000 clones, about 90% seen once. Specimen: peripheral blood. The origin of the receptors is a woman in her thirties with COVID-19, enrolled during active disease.

The chain has TRBV19 and TRBJ2-3, with 10 bases identical to TRBD1. CDR1 is LNHDA, CDR2 SQIVND, per germline (reference sequence). This CDR3 comprises 16 residues. The junction had 9 bases not matched to a gene; V was cut back by 9 bases and J by 0 bases. The CDR3 DNA is TGTGCCAGCCGGGACAGGGGACCGATTAGCACAGATACGCAGTATTTT. Its protein product is CASRDRGPISTDTQYF.

This clone was seen more than once but under ten times. The chain couples TRBV27 to TRBJ2-5; TRBD1 might be the D (5 bases). Trimming took 3 bases from V and 0 from J, leaving 8 bases between them. Germline assignment: CDR1 MNHEY and CDR2 SMNVEV (reference sequence). The CDR3 has 14 residues. The CDR3 DNA is TGTGCCAGCAGTTTTTCAGGGTACCAAGAGACCCAGTACTTC. Protein product: CASSFSGYQETQYF.

In its sample, this clone was seen once. Other nucleotide sequences from this sample produce the same CDR3. V gene TRBV4-1 combines with J gene TRBJ1-5, with D possibly being TRBD1 (5 bases). This CDR3 is 14 amino acids long. The V end was cut by 3 bases, the J end by 6 bases, with 12 bases between. The germline V gene has CDR1 MGHRA and CDR2 YSYEKL. The CDR3 is CASSQDRGIQPQHF. The CDR3 DNA follows: TGCGCCAGCAGCCAGGATCGGGGGATTCAGCCCCAGCATTTT.

This sequence joins TRBV4-3 and TRBJ2-7, with D possibly matching TRBD2 (7 bases). The CDR3 runs to 20 residues. The germline V gene has CDR1 LGHNA and CDR2 YSLEER. V was cut by 2 bases and J by 2 bases, with 28 bases left in between. In DNA, the CDR3 is TGCGCCAGCAGCCAAAAAGGGGGGGACTCCCCCAGTGCCGACCCCTACGAGCAGTACTTC. Amino acid sequence: CASSQKGGDSPSADPYEQYF.

V is TRBV14 and J is TRBJ2-1; tentative D call: TRBD1 (5 bases). V lost 4 bases and J lost 6, with 19 bases in between. Germline lookup yields CDR1 SGHDN and CDR2 FVKESK. The CDR3 length is 16 residues. The CDR3 nucleotides read TGTGCCAGCAGCCGGCTTGGGGCAAGGTATGCCAATGAGCAGTTCTTC. Its protein product is CASSRLGARYANEQFF.

Concerning this clone itself: In the same sample, other DNA sequences code for this CDR3. The rearrangement links TRBV27 to TRBJ1-2; D is possibly TRBD1 (5 bases). This CDR3 comprises 13 residues. V was clipped by 2 bases and J by 3 bases, with 7 bases between them. Germline V gene data show CDR1 as MNHEY and CDR2 as SMNVEV (reference sequence). This CDR3 is CASSLTGYYGYTF. The CDR3 bases are TGTGCCAGCAGTTTAACAGGTTACTATGGCTACACCTTC.

The CDR3 spells CASSQNPGLDYNEQFF. CDR3 nucleotide sequence: TGCGCCAGCAGCCAAAACCCGGGACTAGATTACAATGAGCAGTTCTTC. The rearrangement uses TRBV4-3 and TRBJ2-1; 8 nucleotides match TRBD2. Trimming removed 2 bases from V and 4 bases from J; junction bases left unmatched: 7. The CDR3 totals 16 residues. Germline V gene sequence: CDR1 LGHNA, CDR2 YSLEER.

The chain has TRBV7-6 and TRBJ2-1; TRBD2 matches 7 bases. Germline V gives CDR1 SGHVS, CDR2 FNYEAQ. This CDR3 region has 15 residues. The trim removed 5 bases at V and 8 bases at J, leaving 12 bases unmatched. This chain's CDR3 is CASSRLASDLDEQFF. The CDR3 region has the DNA TGTGCCAGCAGCCGACTAGCTTCGGACCTGGATGAGCAGTTCTTC.

V usage is TRBV5-1 and J usage is TRBJ2-5; D is uncertain. This CDR3 region has 15 residues. Germline V gene lookup returns CDR1 SGHRS and CDR2 YFSETQ. V shed 1 base and J shed 4 bases, with 14 bases lying between them. The CDR3: CASSLRIRNRETQYF. The DNA of the CDR3 is TGCGCCAGCAGCTTGAGGATCAGGAATCGAGAGACCCAGTACTTC.

The V call is TRBV3-1 (or the pseudogene TRBV3-2), the J call TRBJ2-1; D perhaps matches TRBD2 (6 bases). The CDR3 totals 12 residues. CDR1 and CDR2 (germline): LGHDT, YNNKEL (reference sequence). V lost 1 base and J lost 14, with 12 bases in between. The CDR3 bases are TGTGCCAGCAGCCAAGCGACTAGTCACGAGTTCTTC. It is translated as CASSQATSHEFF.

V and J are TRBV2 and TRBJ1-3; 8 bases line up with TRBD1. V dropped 6 bases and J dropped 4; count of bases not matched to a gene: 8. In germline, CDR1 is SNHLY, CDR2 FYNNEI. The CDR3 has 15 residues. CDR3 in amino acids: CASSGGQGFGNTIYF. CDR3 coding DNA: TGTGCCAGCAGCGGCGGACAGGGCTTCGGAAACACCATATATTTT. The complete variable domain, with remaining parts taken from reference TRBV2 and TRBJ1-3, reads EPEVTQTPSHQVTQMGQEVILRCVPISNHLYFYWYRQILGQKVEFLVSFYNNEISEKSEIFDDQFSVERPDGSNFTLKIRSTKLEDSAMYFCASSGGQGFGNTIYFGEGSWLTVV.

Notes on this clone: The sample holds other DNA sequences that translate to the same CDR3. The chain uses TRBV4-3 and TRBJ1-2; no reliable D call. The germline gives CDR1 LGHNA, CDR2 YSLEER. The V end was cut by 0 bases, the J end by 2 bases, with 7 bases between. CDR3 length: 14 residues. CDR3 amino acids: CASSQDAGNYGYTF. In DNA, the CDR3 is TGCGCCAGCAGCCAAGATGCGGGCAACTATGGCTACACCTTC.

V and J are TRBV19 and TRBJ1-4, with 7 positions matching TRBD1. The germline V gene has CDR1 LNHDA and CDR2 SQIVND (reference sequence). The V and J ends lost 5 bases and 8 bases, in that order; junction bases with no gene match: 11. This CDR3 is built from 15 residues. CDR3 coding DNA: TGTGCCAGTAGTCCCAGCCGGGACAGATGGGAAAAACTGTTTTTT. Translated, it gives CASSPSRDRWEKLFF.

Only one count was recorded for this clone. The CDR3: CASSSRDRGFSQYV. DNA of the CDR3: TGTGCCAGCAGCTCCCGGGACAGGGGGTTTTCACAGTACGTC. This chain uses TRBV7-8 with TRBJ2-7; 11 nucleotides align to TRBD1. J was trimmed by 10 bases and V by 4 bases; bases with no gene match: 9. Germline V lookup: CDR1 SGHVS, CDR2 FQNEAQ. This CDR3 comprises 14 residues.

The chain is built from TRBV7-2 and TRBJ1-1; perhaps TRBD1 as D (6 bases). Deletions cut 5 bases from V and 1 base from J, with 14 bases between. This CDR3 contains 15 residues. Germline-derived CDR1 and CDR2 are SGHTA and FQGNSA. DNA of the CDR3: TGTGCCAGCAGCACGTACAGGGCTACGAACACTGAAGCTTTCTTT. This translates into CASSTYRATNTEAFF.

The chain joins TRBV28 to TRBJ2-1; weak D call: TRBD2 (5 bases). The CDR3 extends over 13 amino acids. The ends were cut back, 3 bases at V and 5 bases at J, with 8 bases in the middle. Germline CDR1 reads MDHEN; CDR2 reads SYDVKM. The CDR3 loop reads CASSFTRNNEQFF. DNA for the CDR3: TGTGCCAGCAGTTTTACTAGAAACAATGAGCAGTTCTTC. Full variable domain (remainder filled in from reference TRBV28 and TRBJ2-1): DVKVTQSSRYLVKRTGEKVFLECVQDMDHENMFWYRQDPGLGLRLIYFSYDVKMKEKGDIPEGYSVSREKKERFSLILESASTNQTSMYLCASSFTRNNEQFFGPGTRLTVL.

The V call is TRBV15, the J call TRBJ2-5; TRBD2 agrees at 7 bases. V was pared by 0 bases and J by 5 bases, with 3 bases of the junction left unmatched. The CDR3 runs 14 residues. CDR1 and CDR2 (germline): LNHNV, YYDKDF (reference sequence). The CDR3, as DNA: TGTGCCACCAGCAGAGACGGGGGGTGGGAGACCCAGTACTTC. It codes for CATSRDGGWETQYF. Together with reference TRBV15 and TRBJ2-5, the CDR3 gives the full variable domain: DAMVIQNPRYQVTQFGKPVTLSCSQTLNHNVMYWYQQKSSQAPKLLFHYYDKDFNNEADTPDNFQSRRPNTSFCFLDIRSPGLGDTAMYLCATSRDGGWETQYFGPGTRLLVL.

This chain links TRBV27 with TRBJ2-7, with D perhaps TRBD2 (5 bases). V was clipped by 6 bases and J by 5 bases, with 5 bases between them. The CDR3 runs to 10 residues. From germline, CDR1 is MNHEY and CDR2 SMNVEV (reference sequence). The CDR3 DNA reads TGTGCCAGCAGCGGGGACGAGCAGTACGTC. This gives the protein CASSGDEQYV.

In its sample, this clone was seen once. The chain recombines TRBV4-3 with TRBJ1-1, with D unclear. This CDR3 has 13 residues. The ends were cut back, 1 base at V and 3 bases at J, with 6 bases in the middle. CDR1 is LGHNA, CDR2 YSLEER, per germline. The CDR3 reads CASSQVGDTEAFF. The CDR3, as DNA: TGCGCCAGCAGCCAAGTCGGGGACACTGAAGCTTTCTTT.

This clone is a singleton in its sample. The genes are TRBV10-3 and TRBJ2-2; D remains unclear. Trimming left V 2 bases short and J 5 bases short, with 12 bases between. In germline, CDR1 is ENHRY, CDR2 SYGVKD. The CDR3 runs to 15 residues. The CDR3 reads CAISEKRRWTGELFF. The CDR3 DNA reads TGTGCCATCAGTGAGAAGAGGAGATGGACCGGGGAGCTGTTTTTT.

This clone has just a few counts. The chain joins TRBV6-2 or TRBV6-3 to TRBJ2-1; D gene uncertain. With 2 bases removed from V and 0 bases from J, the gap between germline ends came to 5 bases. The CDR3 contains 14 residues. Germline CDR1 MNHEY, CDR2 SVGEGT. The CDR3 here is CASSYVGSYNEQFF. In DNA form, the CDR3 reads TGTGCCAGCAGTTACGTCGGCTCCTACAATGAGCAGTTCTTC.

This chain links TRBV11-2 with TRBJ1-4; D possibly corresponds to TRBD1 (5 bases). V was trimmed by 3 bases and J by 0 bases, leaving 11 bases between them. The CDR3 extends over 16 amino acids. Germline V gene lookup returns CDR1 SGHAT and CDR2 FQNNGV. The CDR3 nucleotides read TGTGCCAGCAGCTTCGAAGGGGCTGCAACTAATGAAAAACTGTTTTTT. Translated, it gives CASSFEGAATNEKLFF.

The chain uses TRBV7-2 and TRBJ2-2; D gene ambiguous. Germline V lookup: CDR1 SGHTA, CDR2 FQGNSA. The V gene lost 6 bases and the J gene lost 4 bases, with 6 bases spanning the gap. This CDR3 is built from 12 residues. For the CDR3, the DNA is TGTGCCAGCAGTATCCTCACCGGGGAGCTGTTTTTT. Translating gives CASSILTGELFF.